This T cell receptor beta chain derives from a study of cytomegalovirus exposure and HLA in healthy donors. Study-level results: In an earlier analysis, productive rearrangement rates for most beta V segments clustered near 87% or 30%. Only CMV serostatus was available as immune exposure information. Later analysis showed most CMV-associated TCR beta chains appearing HLA-restricted.

This cohort consisted of healthy bone marrow donors. With 60 Vbeta and 13 Jbeta primers, the PCR was carried out. Sequencing was performed with immunoSEQ multiplex PCR; in TCRdb, only in-frame clones are kept and a portion is missing. The table shows approximately 200,000 clones, with around 67% occurring only once. As regards this clone: The antigen is not known. One junction end does not reproduce the germline sequence, and a read error may be involved.

This CDR3 contains 15 residues. Germline V CDR1 and CDR2: MNHEY, SMNVEV (reference sequence). The receptor was derived from a woman aged 25-40 years in good health and CMV-seropositive. This chain connects TRBV27 to TRBJ2-7, with 10 bases fitting TRBD1. Input material: PBMCs. The CDR3 sequence is CASSSPTGGSFEQYF. The CDR3 region has the DNA TGTGCCAGCAGTTCCCCGACAGGGGGCTCCTTCGAGCAGTACTTC.